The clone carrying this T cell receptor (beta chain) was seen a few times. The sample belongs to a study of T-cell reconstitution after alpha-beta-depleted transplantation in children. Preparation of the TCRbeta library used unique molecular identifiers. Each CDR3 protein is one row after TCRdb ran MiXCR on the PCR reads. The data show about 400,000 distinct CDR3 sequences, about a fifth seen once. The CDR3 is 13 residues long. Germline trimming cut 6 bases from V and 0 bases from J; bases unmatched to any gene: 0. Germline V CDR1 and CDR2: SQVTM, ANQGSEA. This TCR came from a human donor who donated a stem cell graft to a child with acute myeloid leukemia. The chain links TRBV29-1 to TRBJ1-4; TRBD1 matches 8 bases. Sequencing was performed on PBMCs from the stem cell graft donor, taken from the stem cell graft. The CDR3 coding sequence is TGCAGCGTACAGGGGGCAACTAATGAAAAACTGTTTTTT. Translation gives CSVQGATNEKLFF. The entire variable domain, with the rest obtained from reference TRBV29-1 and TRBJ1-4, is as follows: SAVISQKPSRDICQRGTSLTIQCQVDSQVTMMFWYRQQPGQSLTLIATANQGSEATYESGFVIDKFPISRPNLTFSTLTVSNMSPEDSSIYLCSVQGATNEKLFFGSGTQLSVL.